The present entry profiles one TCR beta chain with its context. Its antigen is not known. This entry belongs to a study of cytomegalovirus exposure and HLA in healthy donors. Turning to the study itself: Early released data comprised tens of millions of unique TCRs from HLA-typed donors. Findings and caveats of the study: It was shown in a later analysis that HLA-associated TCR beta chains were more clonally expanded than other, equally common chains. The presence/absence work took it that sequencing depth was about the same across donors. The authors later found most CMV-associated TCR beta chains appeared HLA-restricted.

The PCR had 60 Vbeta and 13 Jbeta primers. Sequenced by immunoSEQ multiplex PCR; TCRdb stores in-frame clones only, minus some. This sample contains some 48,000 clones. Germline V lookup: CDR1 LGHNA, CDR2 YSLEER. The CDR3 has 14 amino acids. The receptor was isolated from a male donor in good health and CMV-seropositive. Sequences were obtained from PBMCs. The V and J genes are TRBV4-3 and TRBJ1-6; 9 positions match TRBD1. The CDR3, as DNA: TGCGCTTACAGGGGGCTCCCCTATAATTCACCCCTCCACTTT. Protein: CAYRGLPYNSPLHF.